These 15 T cell receptor beta chains were sequenced from one sample in a study of long-term antiretroviral therapy in people with HIV. Sequencing used immunoSEQ v3.0 at survey level. Sequencing was performed with immunoSEQ multiplex PCR; in TCRdb, only in-frame clones are kept and a portion is missing. The repertoire holds around 15,000 clones, with around three quarters as singletons. This material consisted of unsorted PBMCs, taken 1.5 years before starting antiretroviral therapy. All receptors derive from a woman between 45 and 60 years old with HIV.

V usage is TRBV7-2 and J usage is TRBJ1-5; D unclear. The germline V gene has CDR1 SGHTA and CDR2 FQGNSA. This CDR3 is 16 amino acids long. V lost 3 bases and J 5 bases, leaving 17 bases between the germline ends. The CDR3 sequence is CASSFIYLSEDQPQHF. CDR3 nucleotides: TGTGCCAGCAGCTTCATTTACTTGTCGGAGGATCAGCCCCAGCATTTT.

This chain links TRBV27 with TRBJ1-1; TRBD1 aligns across 9 bases. The V gene's germline CDR1 is MNHEY and CDR2 SMNVEV (reference sequence). The ends lost 6 bases at V and 5 bases at J; junction bases unmatched: 7. CDR3 length: 14 amino acids. CDR3 residues: CASSRDRVRTEAFF. The CDR3 nucleotides are TGTGCCAGCAGCCGGGACAGGGTGCGGACTGAAGCTTTCTTT.

V is TRBV18 and J is TRBJ2-5; D may be TRBD2 (6 bases). This CDR3 is built from 16 residues. Germline CDR1 is KGHSH and CDR2 is LQKENI. Between the trimmed V and J ends, which lost 4 bases and 3 bases, there was a span of 18 bases. DNA of the CDR3: TGTGCCAGCTCACACAGCCCCCCGGGACTTAAAGAGACCCAGTACTTC. This encodes CASSHSPPGLKETQYF.

This clone was seen a few times. The rearrangement joins TRBV5-4 to TRBJ1-4; TRBD1 is a possible D gene (5 bases). V was trimmed by 1 base and J by 8 bases, leaving 12 bases between them. CDR3 size: 14 residues. CDR1 is SGHNT and CDR2 is YYREEE in the germline V gene (reference sequence). CDR3 region: CASSLRGGGEKLFF. The CDR3, as DNA: TGTGCCAGCAGCTTGCGCGGGGGTGGGGAAAAACTGTTTTTT.

The rearrangement uses TRBV5-6 and TRBJ2-7; no definite D call. V was trimmed by 4 bases and J by 2 bases, leaving 10 bases between them. CDR3 length: 13 residues. Germline lookup yields CDR1 SGHDT and CDR2 YYEEEE. The CDR3 bases are TGTGCCAGCAGCCTTGACGTGGCCTACGAGCAGTACTTC. It translates to CASSLDVAYEQYF.

The V call is TRBV21-1, the J call TRBJ2-2. TRBV21-1 is noted as a pseudogene. The length of the CDR3 is 11 residues. CDR3 residues: CASSKPGELFF. CDR3 DNA sequence: TGTGCCAGCAGCAAGCCCGGGGAGCTGTTTTTT.

J is TRBJ2-6 and V is TRBV10-3; 7 nucleotides agree with TRBD2. Trimming at V came to 5 bases and at J to 0 bases, leaving 7 bases not matched to a gene. Looked up from germline, CDR1 is ENHRY and CDR2 is SYGVKD. The CDR3 is 17 residues long. The CDR3 reads CAISLARGSSGANVLTF. The CDR3 nucleotides are TGTGCCATCAGTCTAGCGCGGGGGAGCTCTGGGGCCAACGTCCTGACTTTC.

The chain recombines TRBV14 with TRBJ2-7; no definite D call. The germline V and J ends were trimmed by 0 bases and 7 bases, with 13 bases remaining between them. This CDR3 is 14 amino acids long. Germline V CDR1 and CDR2: SGHDN, FVKESK. CDR3 sequence: CASSQERPPGEQYF. The CDR3 coding sequence is TGTGCCAGCAGCCAAGAACGGCCCCCTGGGGAGCAGTACTTC.

The chain has TRBV11-1 and TRBJ1-1, with D possibly TRBD1 on 6 matching bases. The V gene's germline CDR1 is SGHAT and CDR2 FQDESV (reference sequence). The ends were cut back, 2 bases at V and 2 bases at J, with 12 bases in the middle. This CDR3 is 15 amino acids long. The CDR3 nucleotides read TGTGCCAGCAGCTTAAACAGGGCTGGAAACACTGAAGCTTTCTTT. Translating gives CASSLNRAGNTEAFF.

This clone was recorded once. The chain carries TRBV7-9 and TRBJ1-2, with 9 bases aligning to TRBD1. V gave up 1 base and J gave up 10 bases; unmatched junction bases: 1. Germline lookup yields CDR1 SEHNR and CDR2 FQNEAQ (reference sequence). The CDR3 runs 12 residues. Written as DNA, the CDR3 is TGTGCCAGCAGCTTAGGACAGGGGGACTACACCTTC. Translation gives CASSLGQGDYTF.

The chain couples TRBV19 to TRBJ2-7; D is ambiguous. V was pared by 3 bases and J by 4 bases, with 16 bases between. From germline, CDR1 is LNHDA and CDR2 SQIVND (reference sequence). The CDR3 sequence is 15 residues long. The CDR3 loop reads CASSIGGEVRYEQYF. DNA of the CDR3: TGTGCCAGTAGTATCGGCGGTGAGGTCCGGTACGAGCAGTACTTC.

The chain couples TRBV7-3 to TRBJ2-3; 10 positions match TRBD2. This CDR3 has 15 amino acids. J was trimmed by 6 bases and V by 4 bases; bases with no gene match: 7. Germline loops: CDR1 SGHTA, CDR2 FQGTGA. CDR3 amino acids: CASSSLAGERDTQYF. Written as DNA, the CDR3 is TGTGCCAGCAGCTCCCTAGCGGGGGAGAGGGATACGCAGTATTTT.

The rearrangement uses TRBV7-2 and TRBJ2-5, with 9 bases aligning to TRBD2. This CDR3 is built from 15 residues. The ends lost 1 base at V and 5 bases at J; junction bases unmatched: 5. Germline V lookup: CDR1 SGHTA, CDR2 FQGNSA. For the CDR3, the DNA is TGTGCCAGCAGCTTAGGCGCGGGGGGGCTCGAGACCCAGTACTTC. It specifies CASSLGAGGLETQYF.

The V call is TRBV5-1, the J call TRBJ1-5; 7 bases match TRBD1. Trimming at V came to 0 bases and at J to 7 bases, leaving 7 bases not matched to a gene. Germline CDR1 SGHRS, CDR2 YFSETQ. The CDR3 runs 15 residues. The CDR3 DNA reads as TGCGCCAGCAGCTTGGATGAAGGGGGCGGCCAGCCCCAGCATTTT. Amino acid sequence: CASSLDEGGGQPQHF.

This clone was recorded once. This rearrangement joins TRBV30 to TRBJ1-3, with D hard to call. The CDR3 is made up of 13 amino acids. V shed 1 base and J shed 7 bases, with 11 bases lying between them. CDR1 is GTSNPN, CDR2 SVGIG, per germline (reference sequence). The CDR3: CAWSAGLQNTIYF. The CDR3 bases are TGTGCCTGGAGTGCGGGCTTACAGAACACCATATATTTT. Together with reference TRBV30 and TRBJ1-3, the CDR3 gives the full variable domain: SQTIHQWPATLVQPVGSPLSLECTVEGTSNPNLYWYRQAAGRGLQLLFYSVGIGQISSEVPQNLSASRPQDRQFILSSKKLLLSDSGFYLCAWSAGLQNTIYFGEGSWLTVV.